A single sample gave rise to the 10 T cell receptor beta chains below, sequenced in a study of metastatic and nonmetastatic thyroid tumors. Thyroid surgery had not been preceded by any treatment in any patient. TCRdb used MiXCR to call clones anew from the PCR reads. The data contain some 29,000 clones, about 3.7% of them singletons. Specimen: blood. The origin of the receptors is a male donor with papillary thyroid cancer or a benign thyroid nodule (not recorded which). Some clones in this sample may be carry-over from other donors' samples.

This clone was observed a handful of times. The V call is TRBV6-5, the J call TRBJ1-5; D not certain. CDR3 size: 14 residues. Trimming removed 4 bases at V and 5 bases at J, with 12 bases between. The germline gives CDR1 MNHEY, CDR2 SVGAGI. CDR3 protein: CASSSWAEHQPQHF. CDR3 nucleotides: TGTGCCAGCAGTTCGTGGGCAGAGCATCAGCCCCAGCATTTT.

This clone was recorded at least ten times. The V call is TRBV15, the J call TRBJ1-1; D gene uncertain. Germline CDR1 LNHNV, CDR2 YYDKDF (reference sequence). The CDR3 consists of 14 residues. V dropped 0 bases and J dropped 4 bases, with 9 bases sitting between them. The CDR3 reads CATSREGAGTEAFF. CDR3 in DNA: TGTGCCACCAGCAGAGAGGGAGCAGGCACTGAAGCTTTCTTT.

This clone has more than one count but fewer than ten. The same CDR3 is also encoded by other DNA sequences in this sample. V gene TRBV19 combines with J gene TRBJ1-2, with 9 bases lining up with TRBD1. The CDR3 runs to 14 residues. The germline CDR1 and CDR2 sequences are LNHDA and SQIVND (reference sequence). Trimming cost V 6 bases and J 8 bases; bases outside gene matches: 10. The CDR3 here is CASRNRDRVAGYTF. The CDR3 DNA reads as TGTGCCAGTAGGAACCGGGACAGGGTGGCCGGCTACACCTTC.

This clone turned up a few times. The chain uses TRBV28 and TRBJ1-1; 9 bases align to TRBD1. The germline CDR1 and CDR2 sequences are MDHEN and SYDVKM. With V trimmed by 5 bases and J by 11 bases, 9 bases remained unmatched. The CDR3 extends over 13 amino acids. This CDR3 reads CASSLPPGTGAFF. The CDR3 DNA sequence: TGTGCCAGCAGTCTCCCCCCCGGGACAGGGGCTTTCTTT.

This clone occurred a few times. DNA for the CDR3: TGTGCCAGCAGTGAAAAGGAAGGATATGGCTACACCTTC. It yields the protein CASSEKEGYGYTF. This chain links TRBV6-1 with TRBJ1-2; D gene uncertain. The germline V gene encodes CDR1 MNHNS and CDR2 SASEGT. The CDR3 length is 13 residues. Deletions cut 2 bases from V and 5 bases from J, with 9 bases between.

This clone was observed a few times. V gene TRBV20-1 combines with J gene TRBJ2-7; D remains unclear. V was shortened by 4 bases and J by 5 bases, with 6 bases between the two germline ends. CDR3 length: 10 residues. Germline CDR1 reads DFQATT; CDR2 reads SNEGSKA (reference sequence). CDR3 amino acids: CSANYNEQYF. As DNA, the CDR3 is TGCAGTGCTAATTATAACGAGCAGTACTTC.

This clone was found a few times. The rearrangement links TRBV12-3 or TRBV12-4 to TRBJ1-6, with 7 bases identical to TRBD1. The CDR3 consists of 15 residues. Germline trimming cut 8 bases from V and 0 bases from J; bases unmatched to any gene: 4. This CDR3 reads CASRTGTSYNSPLHF. The CDR3 DNA is TGTGCCAGCCGGACAGGAACCTCCTATAATTCACCCCTCCACTTT.

This clone appeared many times. CDR3 protein: CASSIRDGNQPQHF. Written as DNA, the CDR3 is TGTGCCAGCAGTATCCGGGACGGCAATCAGCCCCAGCATTTT. The chain carries TRBV12-3 or TRBV12-4 and TRBJ1-5; D possibly corresponds to TRBD1 (5 bases). The V end was cut by 5 bases, the J end by 2 bases, with 10 bases between. The length of the CDR3 is 14 residues.

This clone has ten or more counts. The rearrangement uses TRBV7-2 and TRBJ2-1; TRBD2 aligns across 7 bases. CDR1 SGHTA and CDR2 FQGNSA come from the germline V gene. Trimming cost V 2 bases and J 16 bases; bases outside gene matches: 8. The CDR3 spans 12 residues. CDR3 in amino acids: CASSLRREIEFF. CDR3 bases: TGTGCCAGCAGCTTAAGGCGGGAGATTGAATTCTTC.

This clone showed up just a few times. V is TRBV7-2 and J is TRBJ2-2; D not certain. V gave up 4 bases and J gave up 5 bases, with 11 bases separating them. This CDR3 contains 14 residues. Germline V CDR1 and CDR2: SGHTA, FQGNSA. In DNA form, the CDR3 reads TGTGCCAGCAGCTCTATGGTCATTACCGGGGAGCTGTTTTTT. Translation: CASSSMVITGELFF.